Included here is one TCR beta chain sequence, with context. This specimen belongs to a study of CDR3 diversity in severe acne. TCRdb used MiXCR to reprocess the PCR reads, holding one entry per CDR3 protein. The sample consists of approximately 97,000 distinct CDR3 sequences, roughly half of them appearing once. The CDR3 is 13 residues long. In germline, CDR1 is KGHSH, CDR2 LQKENI. Trimming left V 6 bases short and J 4 bases short, with 12 bases between. This chain uses TRBV18 with TRBJ2-5, with D maybe TRBD1 (6 bases). The sample comprised blood. This clonotype originated in a male donor with acne. The CDR3: CASSPDSLETQYF. The DNA of the CDR3 is TGTGCCAGCTCCCCGGACAGCCTAGAGACCCAGTACTTC.